This TCR beta chain was captured in a study of control samples from healthy donors and cancer patients. Here immunoSEQ multiplex PCR was the method, and the copy in TCRdb shows in-frame clones only, minus some. Among 65,000 to 80,000 clones listed, under 90% were seen once. Sample: PBMCs. The receptor's source is a woman in her 50s with colorectal cancer.

This CDR3 is CASSQDGDREIATGANVLTF. In DNA, the CDR3 is TGTGCCAGCAGCCAAGATGGGGACAGGGAAATAGCAACTGGGGCCAACGTCCTGACTTTC. This chain joins TRBV14 and TRBJ2-6; 9 positions match TRBD1. Trimming took 0 bases from V and 2 from J; bases not matched to a gene: 11. CDR1 and CDR2 from the germline V gene are SGHDN and FVKESK. This CDR3 is 20 amino acids long. Full variable domain (rest looked up from reference TRBV14 and TRBJ2-6): EAGVTQFPSHSVIEKGQTVTLRCDPISGHDNLYWYRRVMGKEIKFLLHFVKESKQDESGMPNNRFLAERTGGTYSTLKVQPAELEDSGVYFCASSQDGDREIATGANVLTFGAGSRLTVL.